The present TCR beta chain was sequenced within a study of blood T cell repertoires in COVID-19. About the research overall: Specimens from acute and convalescent COVID-19 originated in the United States, Italy and Spain. PBMCs, B-cell-depleted T cells, or T cells were the source of the cDNA or gDNA that made up the material.

In the original processing: Quantification of nucleated cells was approximated via reference gene primer amplification. Clones were read by immunoSEQ multiplex PCR, and TCRdb kept only the in-frame ones, dropping some. V and J calls and clone size follow that table, whereas D and trimming were derived from the DNA. The sample lists roughly 170,000 clones; about 87% were seen once. With V trimmed by 5 bases and J by 12 bases, 12 bases remained unmatched. The germline gives CDR1 GTSNPN, CDR2 SVGIG (reference sequence). This CDR3 comprises 15 residues. The sequenced material came from peripheral blood. The gene calls are TRBV30 and TRBJ2-1, with 14 bases fitting TRBD2. The source of this sequence is a man between 60 and 70 years old with acute or convalescent COVID-19. CDR3 sequence reads: CAWATGGLAGEGQFF. For the CDR3, the DNA is TGTGCCTGGGCCACCGGGGGACTAGCGGGGGAGGGGCAGTTCTTC.